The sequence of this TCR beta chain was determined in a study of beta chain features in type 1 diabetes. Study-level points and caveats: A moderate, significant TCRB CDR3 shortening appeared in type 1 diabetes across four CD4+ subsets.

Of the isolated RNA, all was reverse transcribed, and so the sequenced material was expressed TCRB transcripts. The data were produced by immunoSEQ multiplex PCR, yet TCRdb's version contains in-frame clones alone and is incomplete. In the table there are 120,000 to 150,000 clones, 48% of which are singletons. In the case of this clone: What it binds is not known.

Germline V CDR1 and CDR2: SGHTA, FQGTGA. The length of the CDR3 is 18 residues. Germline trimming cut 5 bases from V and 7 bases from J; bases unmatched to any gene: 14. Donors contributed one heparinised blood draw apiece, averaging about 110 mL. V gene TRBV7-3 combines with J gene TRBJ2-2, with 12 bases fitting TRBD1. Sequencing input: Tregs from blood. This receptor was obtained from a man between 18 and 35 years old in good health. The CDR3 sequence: CASSPVSTGTGGLGELFF. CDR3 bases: TGTGCCAGCAGCCCAGTGTCGACCGGGACAGGGGGCCTCGGGGAGCTGTTTTTT.